This note documents a single TCR beta chain sequence. What antigen it recognizes has not been identified. The input lacks base qualities; no much larger clone sits a single base away. The record originates from a study of T-cell reconstitution after alpha-beta-depleted transplantation in children (dated by TCRdb to the mid-2010s). As for the study more broadly: The study quantitatively tracked T-cell immune reconstitution after TCRalphabeta/CD19-depleted allogeneic hematopoietic cell transplantation in children using TCR repertoire profiling.

Library preparation used PCR. This sample was sequenced with an Illumina HiSeq 2500. To normalize quantification of the TCRbeta repertoire, the TCR libraries were built with molecular barcoding that relied on unique molecular identifiers. TCRdb reanalyzed the raw reads on its own, using fastp at Q25 for trimming and MiXCR for clone calling, and kept in-frame beta chains. Entries that share a CDR3 protein sequence are merged under the most common genes and DNA. The sample table holds hundreds of thousands of distinct CDR3 sequences, of which approximately 16% were seen once. Of the sample, 0.85% to 1.3% falls within the top ten clones. From a lookup of the germline V gene, CDR1 and CDR2 are LGHNA and YSLEER. Its CDR3 holds 12 amino acids, cysteine through phenylalanine. Only the CDR3 DNA is retained, 36 bases long and in frame from the first base. The germline ends are 8 bases apart after V is trimmed by 1 base and J by 8 bases.

The sample here was PBMCs from the stem cell graft donor, taken from the stem cell graft. This receptor was obtained from a human donor who donated a stem cell graft to a child with acute myeloid leukemia. The chain links TRBV4-3 with TRBJ1-1; no confident D gene assignment can be made. The CDR3 protein: CASSQAAGEAFF. The base sequence is TGCGCCAGCAGCCAAGCCGCCGGGGAAGCTTTCTTT.